These 25 T cell receptor beta chains were sequenced from one sample in a study of T-cell reconstitution after alpha-beta-depleted transplantation in children. Preparation of the TCRbeta library was carried out with unique molecular identifiers. TCRdb itself ran the PCR reads through MiXCR, one entry per CDR3 protein. The table includes about 240,000 distinct CDR3 sequences, 20% to 30% detected once. This material consisted of PBMCs, taken before TCRalphabeta/CD19-depleted stem cell transplant. The receptors come from a girl between 2 and 10 years old with Fanconi anemia, due to receive a stem cell transplant.

Many counts were recorded for this clonotype. This chain joins TRBV6-5 and TRBJ1-4; 8 bases map to TRBD1. Germline V gives CDR1 MNHEY, CDR2 SVGAGI. V lost 0 bases and J lost 8; bases outside the gene matches: 5. This CDR3 is 15 amino acids long. This chain's CDR3 is CASSYSDRVEEKLFF. Here the CDR3 DNA reads TGTGCCAGCAGTTACTCGGACAGGGTGGAGGAAAAACTGTTTTTT.

The rearrangement joins TRBV29-1 to TRBJ2-2, with D hard to call. The CDR3 runs 13 residues. The V end was cut by 8 bases, the J end by 2 bases, with 12 bases between. Germline assignment: CDR1 SQVTM and CDR2 ANQGSEA. The CDR3 coding sequence is TGCAGCACCACCAGGACCAACACCGGGGAGCTGTTTTTT. It specifies CSTTRTNTGELFF.

This clonotype was found a few times. This chain links TRBV28 with TRBJ2-7; 7 bases are a match to TRBD1. This CDR3 is built from 14 residues. CDR1 and CDR2 from the germline V gene are MDHEN and SYDVKM. J was trimmed by 0 bases and V by 7 bases; bases with no gene match: 6. In nucleotides, the CDR3 is TGTGCCAGCATAAAATCAGGGGGCTCCTACGAGCAGTACTTC. This encodes CASIKSGGSYEQYF.

This clonotype was seen repeatedly, ten times or more. This rearrangement joins TRBV25-1 to TRBJ2-5; tentatively, D is TRBD1 (6 bases). The germline V gene encodes CDR1 MGHDK and CDR2 SYGVNS. Trimming removed 4 bases from V and 4 bases from J, with 13 bases in between. The CDR3 spans 14 residues. CDR3 in DNA: TGTGCCAGCAGTGCAACAGGGTGGGGAGAGACCCAGTACTTC. Translating gives CASSATGWGETQYF.

This clonotype occurred many times. The V and J genes are TRBV12-3 or TRBV12-4 and TRBJ1-6, with no clear D. CDR3 length: 14 amino acids. V was clipped by 2 bases and J by 5 bases, with 7 bases between them. CDR3 region: CASSLTGNNSPLHF. In DNA form, the CDR3 reads TGTGCCAGCAGTTTAACGGGGAATAATTCACCCCTCCACTTT.

In its sample, this clonotype was seen many times. The rearrangement joins TRBV20-1 to TRBJ2-5; TRBD1 might be the D (5 bases). Between the trimmed V and J ends, which lost 0 bases and 5 bases, there was a span of 13 bases. The CDR3 has 14 amino acids. CDR1 is DFQATT and CDR2 is SNEGSKA in the germline V gene (reference sequence). The DNA for the CDR3 is TGCAGTGCTAGAGATGGCAGGGCCGGGGAGACCCAGTACTTC. Its protein is CSARDGRAGETQYF.

The chain links TRBV12-3 or TRBV12-4 to TRBJ1-5; a weak D match, TRBD1 (5 bases). V was cut by 6 bases and J by 6 bases, with 12 bases left in between. This CDR3 contains 13 residues. The CDR3 nucleotides read TGTGCCAGCAGCAGGGAATGGAGTCAGCCCCAGCATTTT. Translation gives CASSREWSQPQHF.

The gene calls are TRBV20-1 and TRBJ1-5, with 8 nucleotides matching TRBD1. CDR1 and CDR2 from the germline V gene are DFQATT and SNEGSKA (reference sequence). The CDR3 covers 13 residues. The trim removed 7 bases at V and 6 bases at J, leaving 8 bases unmatched. CDR3: CSVMETGAQPQHF. CDR3 in DNA: TGCAGTGTAATGGAGACAGGGGCTCAGCCCCAGCATTTT.

The chain uses TRBV12-5 and TRBJ1-3; D is possibly TRBD1 (6 bases). Germline lookup yields CDR1 LGHNT and CDR2 FRNRAP. V was clipped by 7 bases and J by 2 bases, with 18 bases between them. The CDR3 covers 16 residues. The CDR3 here is CASAPPRRQAGNTIYF. The CDR3 nucleotides read TGTGCTAGTGCTCCGCCCCGACGACAGGCTGGAAACACCATATATTTT.

This clonotype was recorded many times. The chain recombines TRBV29-1 with TRBJ2-1, with D unclear. The CDR3 has 12 amino acids. V lost 4 bases to trimming and J lost 5 bases, with 9 bases between them. The germline V gene encodes CDR1 SQVTM and CDR2 ANQGSEA. The CDR3 spells CSVGLHHNEQFF. Written as DNA, the CDR3 is TGCAGCGTTGGGTTACACCACAATGAGCAGTTCTTC.

V and J are TRBV5-5 and TRBJ2-5, with a possible D match to TRBD1 (6 bases). Per the germline V gene, CDR1 is SGHKS and CDR2 is YYEKEE (reference sequence). The ends were cut back, 4 bases at V and 1 base at J, with 11 bases in the middle. The CDR3 runs 14 residues. CDR3 loop: CASSRGHLQETQYF. CDR3 nucleotides: TGTGCCAGCAGCCGGGGACACCTCCAAGAGACCCAGTACTTC.

The CDR3 nucleotides read TGCGCCAGCAGCTTCGGGGGCGTTTATGAAAAACTGTTTTTT. Translation gives CASSFGGVYEKLFF. The chain employs TRBV5-1 and TRBJ1-4, with TRBD1 as a possible D gene (6 bases). V dropped 2 bases and J dropped 6 bases, with 11 bases sitting between them. Germline lookup yields CDR1 SGHRS and CDR2 YFSETQ. The CDR3 contains 14 residues.

To note about this clonotype: A much bigger clone sits one base away, suggesting this may be a read error. This sequence joins TRBV28 and TRBJ2-3; D is unclear. The CDR3 extends over 15 amino acids. From germline, CDR1 is MDHEN and CDR2 SYDVKM. Written as DNA, the CDR3 is TGTGACAGCAGTGTAGATCGGGTTGGCACAGATACGCAGTATTTT. As protein: CDSSVDRVGTDTQYF.

This clonotype was found many times. DNA for the CDR3: TGTGCCAGCAGCTTAACTAGCGGGGTTTCCTACGAGCAGTACTTC. It codes for CASSLTSGVSYEQYF. The V call is TRBV7-2, the J call TRBJ2-7; TRBD2 aligns across 10 bases. From germline, CDR1 is SGHTA and CDR2 FQGNSA. V dropped 2 bases and J dropped 1; count of bases not matched to a gene: 2. CDR3 length: 15 amino acids.

The chain employs TRBV11-2 and TRBJ2-5, with 11 bases fitting TRBD2. Germline CDR1 and CDR2: SGHAT and FQNNGV. This CDR3 contains 16 residues. J gave up 3 bases and V 5 bases, and 8 bases lay outside the gene matches. The CDR3 loop reads CASSQLKTSGEETQYF. The CDR3, as DNA: TGTGCCAGCAGCCAGCTTAAGACTAGCGGGGAAGAGACCCAGTACTTC.

There are many counts of this clonotype. The J gene is TRBJ2-5, the V gene TRBV28; maybe TRBD2 (6 bases). The CDR3 is 18 residues long. In germline, CDR1 is MDHEN, CDR2 SYDVKM. V gave up 2 bases and J gave up 0 bases, with 19 bases separating them. CDR3 coding DNA: TGTGCCAGCAGTTTAGCAAAAGGTCGGGGGTTTTACCAAGAGACCCAGTACTTC. Encoded protein: CASSLAKGRGFYQETQYF.

Here the CDR3 DNA reads TGTGCCAGCAGTCTCTCTAGCGGACCCTACGAGCAGTACTTC. Encoded protein: CASSLSSGPYEQYF. This chain uses TRBV7-9 with TRBJ2-7; 7 bases map to TRBD2. V shed 6 bases, J shed 2 bases, and the junction held 7 bases outside the gene matches. Germline CDR1 is SEHNR and CDR2 is FQNEAQ (reference sequence). The CDR3 spans 14 residues.

The rearrangement joins TRBV20-1 to TRBJ2-7, with a tentative D call TRBD1 (7 bases). Germline V gene lookup returns CDR1 DFQATT and CDR2 SNEGSKA (reference sequence). CDR3 size: 14 residues. The V gene lost 5 bases and the J gene lost 3 bases, with 17 bases spanning the gap. The CDR3: CSAGGGGRRYEQYF. The CDR3 DNA reads TGCAGTGCTGGAGGGGGCGGACGCCGCTACGAGCAGTACTTC.

The V and J genes are TRBV18 and TRBJ1-6, with D unresolved. Looked up from germline, CDR1 is KGHSH and CDR2 is LQKENI. V was trimmed by 3 bases and J by 5 bases, leaving 11 bases between them. The length of the CDR3 is 15 residues. DNA of the CDR3: TGTGCCAGCTCACCTTATCTTGGAGATAATTCACCCCTCCACTTT. Protein: CASSPYLGDNSPLHF.

The chain combines TRBV10-2 with TRBJ2-7; no clear D. V shed 5 bases and J shed 3 bases, with 11 bases lying between them. The CDR3 is 13 residues long. Germline loops: CDR1 WSHSY, CDR2 SAAADI. DNA for the CDR3: TGCGCCAGCAGTATTGATGCCGGCTACGAGCAGTACTTC. Its translation is CASSIDAGYEQYF.

The table lists this clonotype with a few counts. The V call is TRBV24-1, the J call TRBJ2-1; 7 nucleotides align to TRBD2. The CDR3 spans 15 residues. Germline V gene data show CDR1 as KGHDR and CDR2 as SFDVKD. The ends lost 9 bases at V and 7 bases at J; junction bases unmatched: 14. CDR3 DNA: TGTGCCACCGGAAAAGGTCGGGGGGTCGATAATGAGCAGTTCTTC. Its translation: CATGKGRGVDNEQFF.

At least ten counts were recorded for this clonotype. The V call is TRBV28, the J call TRBJ2-1, with TRBD2 matching 10 bases. CDR1 MDHEN and CDR2 SYDVKM come from the germline V gene. J was trimmed by 5 bases and V by 8 bases; bases with no gene match: 9. CDR3 size: 15 residues. CDR3 sequence (DNA): TGTGCCAGCGGCCTTCCTAGCGGGAGAGACAATGAGCAGTTCTTC. Residues: CASGLPSGRDNEQFF.

This clonotype was seen repeatedly, ten times or more. This sequence joins TRBV4-2 and TRBJ2-5, with TRBD1 identical over 7 bases. The V segment lost 0 bases and the J segment 5 bases; nucleotides outside the gene matches: 3. Germline CDR1 LGHNA, CDR2 YNFKEQ. The CDR3 is made up of 14 amino acids. Here the CDR3 DNA reads TGTGCCAGCAGCCAAGATGCGACAGGGGAGACCCAGTACTTC. Encoded protein: CASSQDATGETQYF.

This clonotype has ten or more counts. The chain has TRBV29-1 and TRBJ1-4, with D possibly TRBD1 on 6 matching bases. Germline lookup yields CDR1 SQVTM and CDR2 ANQGSEA. Trimming removed 7 bases at V and 8 bases at J, with 14 bases between. The CDR3 has 12 amino acids. The CDR3 here is CSEGGLWEKLFF. The DNA for the CDR3 is TGCAGCGAGGGGGGGTTATGGGAAAAACTGTTTTTT.

This clonotype was seen repeatedly, ten times or more. V gene TRBV12-3 or TRBV12-4 combines with J gene TRBJ2-7; 7 bases line up with TRBD1. Trimming cost V 5 bases and J 7 bases; bases outside gene matches: 14. The CDR3 loop spans 15 amino acids. CDR3 coding DNA: TGTGCCAGCAGTCCTAATCCGACAGGGCTAAAGGAGCAGTACTTC. The encoded protein is CASSPNPTGLKEQYF.